This TCR beta chain was identified during a study of PD-1 blockade in classical Hodgkin lymphoma. Whole-study results and caveats: Healthy donors reportedly exceeded newly diagnosed patients in baseline TCR diversity.

The CDR3 has 14 residues. Trimming pared 1 base from V and 2 bases from J, leaving 8 bases between. Germline V gene lookup returns CDR1 SGHKS and CDR2 YYEKEE (reference sequence). Assay used: immunoSEQ multiplex PCR; TCRdb lists only in-frame clones, some missing. The repertoire holds roughly 140,000 clones, with just under 80% as singletons. Autologous stem cell transplantation was followed by relapse in every patient, and brentuximab vedotin exposure varied. This clone was found a few times. Antigen: not known. This receptor was identified in a human donor with classical Hodgkin lymphoma. J is TRBJ2-3 and V is TRBV5-5; D is unresolved. The sample here was peripheral blood mononuclear cells (PBMCs), taken before the second cycle of nivolumab. CDR3 sequence: CASSLRQYTDTQYF. The CDR3 DNA reads TGTGCCAGCAGCTTGAGGCAGTACACAGATACGCAGTATTTT.